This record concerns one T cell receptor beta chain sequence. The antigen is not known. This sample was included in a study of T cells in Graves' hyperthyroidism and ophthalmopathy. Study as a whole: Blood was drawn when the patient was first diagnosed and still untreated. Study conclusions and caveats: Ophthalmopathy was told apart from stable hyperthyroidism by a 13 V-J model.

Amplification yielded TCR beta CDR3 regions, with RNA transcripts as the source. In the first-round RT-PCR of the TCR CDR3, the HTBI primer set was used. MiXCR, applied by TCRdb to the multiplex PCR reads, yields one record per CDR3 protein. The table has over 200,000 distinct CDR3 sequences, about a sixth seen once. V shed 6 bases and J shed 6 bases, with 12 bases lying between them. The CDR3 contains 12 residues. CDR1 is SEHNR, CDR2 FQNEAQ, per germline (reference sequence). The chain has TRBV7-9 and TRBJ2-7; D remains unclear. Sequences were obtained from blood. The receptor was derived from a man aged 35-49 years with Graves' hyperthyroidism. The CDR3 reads CASSYQLAEQYF. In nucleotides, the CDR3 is TGTGCCAGCAGTTACCAACTCGCCGAGCAGTACTTC. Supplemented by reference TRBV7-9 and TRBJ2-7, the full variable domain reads DTGVSQNPRHKITKRGQNVTFRCDPISEHNRLYWYRQTLGQGPEFLTYFQNEAQLEKSRLLSDRFSAERPKGSFSTLEIQRTEQGDSAMYLCASSYQLAEQYFGPGTRLTVT.